A selection of T cell receptor beta chains follows, all from one sample in a study of radiation and T cells in renal cell carcinoma. The method was immunoSEQ multiplex PCR; TCRdb's version includes in-frame clones alone and lacks a portion of them. The table lists approximately 100,000 clones, 70% to 90% of them singletons, with roughly 8% in the top ten. Sequencing was performed on blood, taken from a patient whose treatment included radiotherapy and nephrectomy. The receptors were sampled from a man aged 50-59 years with renal cell carcinoma. CDR3s include the opening cysteine and the closing phenylalanine or tryptophan. The order of the fields is V gene, D gene, J gene, CDR3 protein. A D gene is named only where the DNA matches it firmly.

V gene: TRBV11-2
D gene: NA
J gene: TRBJ1-1
CDR3 protein: CASSLVWGAENTEAFF

V gene: TRBV11-2
D gene: TRBD1
J gene: TRBJ2-7
CDR3 protein: CASSSGTGGYEQYF

V gene: TRBV9
D gene: TRBD2
J gene: TRBJ2-7
CDR3 protein: CASSVWTSGSYEQYF

V gene: TRBV11-2
D gene: NA
J gene: TRBJ2-3
CDR3 protein: CASSLAPPDTQYF

V gene: TRBV10-3
D gene: TRBD1
J gene: TRBJ2-7
CDR3 protein: CAITRTGSYEQYF

V gene: TRBV7-9
D gene: TRBD1
J gene: TRBJ2-2
CDR3 protein: CASDRGNTGELFF

V gene: TRBV5-1
D gene: TRBD1
J gene: TRBJ1-1
CDR3 protein: CASSTTGASGVNTEAFF

V gene: TRBV29-1
D gene: TRBD1
J gene: TRBJ2-1
CDR3 protein: CSVRKTIQGDDNEQFF

V gene: TRBV2
D gene: TRBD1
J gene: TRBJ2-5
CDR3 protein: CASSPQGAEETQYF

V gene: TRBV9
D gene: NA
J gene: TRBJ2-3
CDR3 protein: CASSVAADTQYF

V gene: TRBV7-9
D gene: NA
J gene: TRBJ2-5
CDR3 protein: CASSLETGETQYF

V gene: TRBV6-1
D gene: NA
J gene: TRBJ1-2
CDR3 protein: CASSELKDRAGYTF

V gene: TRBV4-3
D gene: NA
J gene: TRBJ2-1
CDR3 protein: CASSQDPRLGYNEQFF